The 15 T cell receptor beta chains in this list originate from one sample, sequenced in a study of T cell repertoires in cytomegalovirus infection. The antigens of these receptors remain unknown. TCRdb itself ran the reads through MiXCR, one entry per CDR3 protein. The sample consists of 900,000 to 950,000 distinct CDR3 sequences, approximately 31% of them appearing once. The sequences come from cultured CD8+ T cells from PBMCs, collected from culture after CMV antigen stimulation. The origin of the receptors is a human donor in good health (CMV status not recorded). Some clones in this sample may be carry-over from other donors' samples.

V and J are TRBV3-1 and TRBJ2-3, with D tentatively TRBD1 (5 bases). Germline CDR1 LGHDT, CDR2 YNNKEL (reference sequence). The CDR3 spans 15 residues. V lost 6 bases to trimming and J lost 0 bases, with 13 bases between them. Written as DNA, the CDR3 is TGTGCCAGCAGGTCGACAGTATTTAGCACAGATACGCAGTATTTT. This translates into CASRSTVFSTDTQYF.

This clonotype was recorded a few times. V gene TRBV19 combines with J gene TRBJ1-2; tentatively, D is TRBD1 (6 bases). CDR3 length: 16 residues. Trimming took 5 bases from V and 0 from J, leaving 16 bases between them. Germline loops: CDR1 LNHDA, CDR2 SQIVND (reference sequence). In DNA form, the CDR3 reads TGTGCCAGTAGTGACCCGACAGGCCCAGCTAACTATGGCTACACCTTC. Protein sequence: CASSDPTGPANYGYTF.

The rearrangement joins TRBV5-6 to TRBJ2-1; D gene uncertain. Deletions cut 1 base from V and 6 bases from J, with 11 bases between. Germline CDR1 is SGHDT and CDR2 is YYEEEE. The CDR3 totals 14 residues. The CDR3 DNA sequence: TGTGCCAGCAGCTTGCGACGTAAGCGCAATGAGCAGTTCTTC. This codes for CASSLRRKRNEQFF. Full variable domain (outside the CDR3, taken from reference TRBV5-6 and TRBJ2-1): DAGVTQSPTHLIKTRGQQVTLRCSPKSGHDTVSWYQQALGQGPQFIFQYYEEEERQRGNFPDRFSGHQFPNYSSELNVNALLLGDSALYLCASSLRRKRNEQFFGPGTRLTVL.

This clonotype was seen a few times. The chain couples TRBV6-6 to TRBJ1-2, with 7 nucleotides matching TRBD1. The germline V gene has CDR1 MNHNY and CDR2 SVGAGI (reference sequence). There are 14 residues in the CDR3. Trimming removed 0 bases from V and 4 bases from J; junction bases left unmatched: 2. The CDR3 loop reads CASSYSPGGYGYTF. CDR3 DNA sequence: TGTGCCAGCAGTTACTCTCCAGGGGGCTATGGCTACACCTTC.

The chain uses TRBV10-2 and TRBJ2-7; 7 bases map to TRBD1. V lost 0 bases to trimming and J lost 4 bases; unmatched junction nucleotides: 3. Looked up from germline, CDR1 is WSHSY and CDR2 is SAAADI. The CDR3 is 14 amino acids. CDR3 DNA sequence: TGCGCCAGCAGTGAGTCGGGACAGAAATACGAGCAGTACTTC. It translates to CASSESGQKYEQYF.

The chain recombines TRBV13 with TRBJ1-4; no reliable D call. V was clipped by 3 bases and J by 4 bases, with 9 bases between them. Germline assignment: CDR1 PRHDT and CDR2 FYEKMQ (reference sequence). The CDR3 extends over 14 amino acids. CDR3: CASSLRTVNEKLFF. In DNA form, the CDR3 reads TGTGCCAGCAGCTTGCGCACAGTTAATGAAAAACTGTTTTTT.

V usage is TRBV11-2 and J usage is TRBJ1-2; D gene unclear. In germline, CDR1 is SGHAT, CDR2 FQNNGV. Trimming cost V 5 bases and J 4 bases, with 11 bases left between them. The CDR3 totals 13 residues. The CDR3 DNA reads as TGTGCCAGCAGCCCCCTCGGAGCCTATGGCTACACCTTC. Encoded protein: CASSPLGAYGYTF.

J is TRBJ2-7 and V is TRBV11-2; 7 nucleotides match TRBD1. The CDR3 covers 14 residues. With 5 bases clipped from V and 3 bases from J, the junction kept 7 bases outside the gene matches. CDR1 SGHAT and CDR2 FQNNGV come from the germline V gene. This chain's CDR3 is CASSDRVWGYEQYF. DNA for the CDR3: TGTGCCAGCAGCGACAGGGTATGGGGCTACGAGCAGTACTTC.

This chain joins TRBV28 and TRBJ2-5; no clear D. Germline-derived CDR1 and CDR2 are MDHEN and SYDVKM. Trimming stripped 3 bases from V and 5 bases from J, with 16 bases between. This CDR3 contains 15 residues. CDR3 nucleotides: TGTGCCAGCAGTTTTCCGGGCCGAGATGCGGAGACCCAGTACTTC. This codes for CASSFPGRDAETQYF.

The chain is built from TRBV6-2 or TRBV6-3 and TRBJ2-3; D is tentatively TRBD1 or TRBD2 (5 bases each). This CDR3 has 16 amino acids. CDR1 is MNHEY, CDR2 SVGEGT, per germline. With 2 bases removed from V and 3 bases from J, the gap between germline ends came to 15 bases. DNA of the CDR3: TGTGCCAGCAGTTACCCTCCCGGGGCCGAGACAGATACGCAGTATTTT. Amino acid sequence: CASSYPPGAETDTQYF.

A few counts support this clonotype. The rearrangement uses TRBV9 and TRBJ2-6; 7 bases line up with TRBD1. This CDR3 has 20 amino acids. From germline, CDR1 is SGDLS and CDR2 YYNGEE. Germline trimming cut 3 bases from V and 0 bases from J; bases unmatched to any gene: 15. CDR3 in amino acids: CASSAHRDSLSLSGANVLTF. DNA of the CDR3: TGTGCCAGCAGCGCACACCGGGACAGTCTTTCTCTCTCTGGGGCCAACGTCCTGACTTTC.

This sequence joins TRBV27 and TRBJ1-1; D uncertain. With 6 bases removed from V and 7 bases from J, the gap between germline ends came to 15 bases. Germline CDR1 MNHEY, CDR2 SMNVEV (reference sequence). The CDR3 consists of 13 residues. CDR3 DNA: TGTGCCAGCAGCATTTCAGCCCAGGTTGAAGCTTTCTTT. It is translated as CASSISAQVEAFF.

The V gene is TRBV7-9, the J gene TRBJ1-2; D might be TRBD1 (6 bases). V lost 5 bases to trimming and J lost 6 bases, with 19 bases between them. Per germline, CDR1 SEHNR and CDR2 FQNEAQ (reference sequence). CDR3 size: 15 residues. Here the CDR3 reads CASSPESGGLNGYTF. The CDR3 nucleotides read TGTGCCAGCAGCCCCGAGTCCGGGGGGCTGAATGGCTACACCTTC.

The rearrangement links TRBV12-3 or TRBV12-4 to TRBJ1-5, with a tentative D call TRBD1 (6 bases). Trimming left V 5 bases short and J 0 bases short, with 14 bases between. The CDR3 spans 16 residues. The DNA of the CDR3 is TGTGCCAGCAGTCGGGGGCGCGGCCCTAGCAATCAGCCCCAGCATTTT. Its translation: CASSRGRGPSNQPQHF.

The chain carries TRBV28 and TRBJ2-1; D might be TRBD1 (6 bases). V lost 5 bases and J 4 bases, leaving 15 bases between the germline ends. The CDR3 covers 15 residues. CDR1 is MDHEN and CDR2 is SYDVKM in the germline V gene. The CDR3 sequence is CASSLRTALYNEQFF. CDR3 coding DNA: TGTGCCAGCAGTCTCAGGACAGCCTTATACAATGAGCAGTTCTTC.